What follows describes a single T cell receptor (beta chain). Its recognized antigen is unknown. Qualities for individual bases were not recorded, and no much larger clone is one base off. These data come from a study of T cell responses to AZD1222 COVID-19 vaccine listed by TCRdb under 2021. Regarding the research as a whole: TCR sequencing covered over 230 trial participants: nearly 210 given two doses of AZD1222 and approximately 26 given two doses of MenACWY control vaccine. Enrollment into the trials was organized by age into subgroups of 18-55, 56-69 and 70-plus years, and those subgroups contained roughly 140, 27 and 60 TCR-sequenced participants, respectively. Summary of the overall study and its limitations: After two AZD1222 doses, both the breadth and the depth of spike-specific TCRs were significantly higher than at day 0 and than in MenACWY recipients. No day 14 peak-response samples were available, so repertoires were characterized only after the peak T cell response. Only six AZD1222 recipients were SARS-CoV-2 seropositive at baseline, limiting conclusions about previously exposed vaccinees. Most participants were white British and females outnumbered males, and the authors suggested that clonal diversity may have been underestimated. CD4 TCRs associated with the vaccine covered the entire spike protein, and the dominant responses were in regions 160-218 and 743-854. Reportedly, close to half of the unique spike-specific TCRs recognized epitopes lying outside the regions that are mutated in the B.1.351 and B.1.1.7 variants. The 56-69-year group was small, and its depth increase did not reach significance, likely because of low power.

The intended sense of this specimen's time point label: sample from adult after SARS-CoV-2 infection, after symptom onset. A couple of convalescent COVID-19 patients, sampled after symptom onset from adults with prior SARS-CoV-2 infection, were also TCR-sequenced for comparison. The CDR3 regions of human TCRbeta chains were analyzed by immunosequencing. The authors processed their data as follows. TCRs in the repertoires were matched against a reference library of SARS-CoV-2-specific TCRs that had been generated with the MIRA antigen-specificity platform. Breadth was defined as the fraction of unique TCRs that were SARS-CoV-2-associated, and depth was defined as the fraction of total T cells that were SARS-CoV-2-associated. Using the MIRA data, each spike-specific TCR was assigned both to the spike region to which the TCR was reactive and to a CD4 or CD8 class. Log10-transformed breadth and depth values were compared by one-way ANOVA with Sidak's multiple comparisons tests. TCRdb provides this immuneACCESS table in a form limited to in-frame rearrangements. Some clones are lacking; in checked studies, under half of them reflect an unresolved V gene, and why the rest are absent is not known. Clonal size and the V and J genes are those of that table, whereas D and trimming came from the DNA. The sample profile shows roughly 140,000 clones; about 92% of them were found once. The ten largest clones add up to approximately 12% of the sample.

The CDR1 and CDR2 encoded by the germline V gene are SGHAT and FQNNGV. V is pared back by 3 bases and J by 5 bases, with 13 bases lying between the germline termini. From the cysteine up to the phenylalanine, the CDR3 has a length of 14 residues. Solely the CDR3 DNA is kept, with 42 bases framed from the first base. The sequence was obtained from an adult who had recovered from COVID-19. The sequencing used peripheral blood, collected after recovery from COVID-19. The receptor chain draws on TRBV11-2 and TRBJ1-1; the D gene remains uncertain. This receptor has the CDR3 CASSLGLGKTEAFF. The base sequence is TGTGCCAGCAGCTTGGGGTTGGGGAAAACTGAAGCTTTCTTT.